This paragraph covers one T cell receptor beta chain sequence. Its antigen is unknown. The data belong to a study of beta chain features in type 1 diabetes. The whole isolated RNA underwent reverse transcription, so sequencing captured expressed TCRB transcripts. Profiled with immunoSEQ multiplex PCR; TCRdb holds only in-frame clones, not every one. This table has 550,000 to 850,000 clones, about an eighth appearing once. Overall study findings and caveats: Shorter TCRB CDR3s, moderately but significantly so, marked every one of the four CD4+ subsets in Type 1 diabetes patients.

This receptor was identified in a man aged 18-30 years with type 1 diabetes. The sequenced material came from naive CD4+ T cells from blood.

The chain's CDR3 is CSVGGGEETQYF. The CDR3 DNA sequence: TGCAGCGTCGGGGGGGGCGAAGAGACCCAGTACTTC. The chain joins TRBV29-1 to TRBJ2-5, with 8 bases matching TRBD2. Germline-derived CDR1 and CDR2 are SQVTM and ANQGSEA. V gave up 6 bases and J gave up 3 bases; unmatched junction bases: 3. CDR3 size: 12 residues.